These 19 T cell receptor beta chains were all obtained from the same sample, sequenced in a study of OX40 agonist ivuxolimab in advanced cancers. The protocol was immunoSEQ multiplex PCR, while the TCRdb copy is restricted to in-frame clones and leaves out a portion. The sample yields around 63,000 clones, approximately 89% seen once. This sample comprised CD4+ or CD8+ T cells sorted from blood, obtained in a trial of the OX40 agonist ivuxolimab. Receptors originate from an adult with an advanced solid tumor such as melanoma, head and neck, liver or kidney cancer.

This clone came up a few times. This chain uses TRBV30 with TRBJ2-3; a possible D gene is TRBD1 (6 bases). The germline V gene encodes CDR1 GTSNPN and CDR2 SVGIG (reference sequence). CDR3 size: 13 residues. V lost 4 bases to trimming and J lost 2 bases, with 10 bases between them. The DNA for the CDR3 is TGTGCCTGGATGGACAGCAACACAGATACGCAGTATTTT. Encoded protein: CAWMDSNTDTQYF. The whole variable domain, filled in from reference TRBV30 and TRBJ2-3, reads SQTIHQWPATLVQPVGSPLSLECTVEGTSNPNLYWYRQAAGRGLQLLFYSVGIGQISSEVPQNLSASRPQDRQFILSSKKLLLSDSGFYLCAWMDSNTDTQYFGPGTRLTVL.

The chain couples TRBV6-1 to TRBJ2-6; D is unclear. The CDR3 is made up of 14 amino acids. V gave up 3 bases and J gave up 1 base, with 4 bases separating them. CDR1 is MNHNS and CDR2 is SASEGT in the germline V gene. The CDR3 bases are TGTGCCAGCAGTGATTTTTCTGGGGCCAACGTCCTGACTTTC. It encodes CASSDFSGANVLTF.

This chain uses TRBV19 with TRBJ1-4, with D possibly TRBD1 on 5 matching bases. Germline CDR1 LNHDA, CDR2 SQIVND (reference sequence). The V end lost 6 bases, the J end lost 0 bases, and 14 bases lay between the germline ends. There are 16 residues in the CDR3. CDR3 coding DNA: TGTGCCAGTAGCTGGGGATGGGGGACAACTAATGAAAAACTGTTTTTT. Translation: CASSWGWGTTNEKLFF.

The V call is TRBV7-2, the J call TRBJ1-6; tentatively, D is TRBD1 (5 bases). The germline CDR1 and CDR2 sequences are SGHTA and FQGNSA. The CDR3 consists of 15 residues. The V and J ends lost 1 base and 7 bases respectively, with 11 bases between them. CDR3 in DNA: TGTGCCAGCAGCTTAGTGCAGGGCGCAAATTCACCCCTCCACTTT. Its protein is CASSLVQGANSPLHF. Using reference TRBV7-2 and TRBJ1-6 for the parts outside the CDR3, the full variable domain is GAGVSQSPSNKVTEKGKDVELRCDPISGHTALYWYRQSLGQGLEFLIYFQGNSAPDKSGLPSDRFSAERTGGSVSTLTIQRTQQEDSAVYLCASSLVQGANSPLHFGNGTRLTVT.

This rearrangement joins TRBV28 to TRBJ1-1; D is undetermined. The CDR3 totals 11 residues. The germline V and J ends were trimmed by 8 bases and 4 bases, with 8 bases remaining between them. Germline V gene lookup returns CDR1 MDHEN and CDR2 SYDVKM. In DNA, the CDR3 is TGTGCCAGCGGGCCGCCCACTGAAGCTTTCTTT. This codes for CASGPPTEAFF.

The chain uses TRBV29-1 and TRBJ2-7; D unresolved. The CDR3 is 14 amino acids. V lost 6 bases and J 0 bases, leaving 15 bases between the germline ends. Germline assignment: CDR1 SQVTM and CDR2 ANQGSEA. DNA for the CDR3: TGCAGCGTGCTCTCAGAACAATCCTCCTACGAGCAGTACTTC. Translation: CSVLSEQSSYEQYF.

The chain recombines TRBV9 with TRBJ2-1, with 9 bases aligning to TRBD1. Looked up from germline, CDR1 is SGDLS and CDR2 is YYNGEE. V was clipped by 3 bases and J by 6 bases; unmatched bases: 7. The CDR3 is 15 amino acids. The CDR3 DNA reads as TGTGCCAGCAGCGACCGGGACAGGGAGGTCAATGAGCAGTTCTTC. This encodes CASSDRDREVNEQFF.

This chain connects TRBV6-1 to TRBJ1-3; 12 bases agree with TRBD1. The CDR3 spans 16 residues. Germline CDR1 reads MNHNS; CDR2 reads SASEGT. J gave up 4 bases and V 4 bases, and 5 bases lay outside the gene matches. This CDR3 is CASSARDRGLGNTIYF. CDR3 nucleotide sequence: TGTGCCAGCAGTGCCCGGGACAGGGGGCTAGGAAACACCATATATTTT.

CDR3 sequence (DNA): TGTGCCAGTAGTACTTCATTGAACACTGAAGCTTTCTTT. It codes for CASSTSLNTEAFF. The chain joins TRBV19 to TRBJ1-1, with D uncertain. V was trimmed by 4 bases and J by 0 bases, leaving 6 bases between them. CDR3 length: 13 amino acids. CDR1 LNHDA and CDR2 SQIVND come from the germline V gene (reference sequence).

This chain links TRBV2 with TRBJ2-2; 7 positions agree with TRBD1. The CDR3 extends over 16 amino acids. Unmatched junction bases numbered 8, after V lost 2 bases and J lost 5 bases. Germline lookup yields CDR1 SNHLY and CDR2 FYNNEI. CDR3 sequence reads: CASSEPLGGATGELFF. The CDR3, as DNA: TGTGCCAGCAGTGAACCCCTAGGGGGCGCGACCGGGGAGCTGTTTTTT.

This chain joins TRBV19 and TRBJ2-1; TRBD2 is a possible D gene (6 bases). This CDR3 is built from 13 residues. The ends were cut back, 5 bases at V and 6 bases at J, with 11 bases in the middle. In germline, CDR1 is LNHDA, CDR2 SQIVND (reference sequence). This chain's CDR3 is CASSGGLPNEQFF. The CDR3 bases are TGTGCCAGTAGTGGGGGACTGCCCAATGAGCAGTTCTTC.

The rearrangement uses TRBV12-5 and TRBJ2-3; 11 bases fit TRBD2. Germline-derived CDR1 and CDR2 are LGHNT and FRNRAP. Germline trimming cut 4 bases from V and 2 bases from J; bases unmatched to any gene: 5. The CDR3 has 16 residues. CDR3 region: CASGWKTSGATDTQYF. The CDR3 DNA sequence: TGTGCTAGTGGTTGGAAGACTAGCGGGGCCACAGATACGCAGTATTTT.

J is TRBJ2-1 and V is TRBV10-3, with 7 bases aligning to TRBD2. Trimming took 2 bases from V and 7 from J; bases not matched to a gene: 8. The CDR3 sequence is 15 residues long. The germline V gene encodes CDR1 ENHRY and CDR2 SYGVKD. CDR3 sequence (DNA): TGTGCCATCAGTGAGGGGGCTAGCGGTCCGAATGAGCAGTTCTTC. This encodes CAISEGASGPNEQFF.

V is TRBV7-1 and J is TRBJ2-7; 7 bases map to TRBD2. TRBV7-1 is recorded as an ORF, its role being uncertain. This CDR3 has 16 residues. After removal of 4 bases from V and 0 bases from J, the junction contained 9 bases not matched to a gene. CDR3 in amino acids: CASSLASAGFSYEQYF. CDR3 DNA sequence: TGTGCCAGCAGCTTAGCCTCAGCGGGATTCTCCTACGAGCAGTACTTC.

This clone was seen just once. This chain connects TRBV11-2 to TRBJ1-2; possibly TRBD1 for D (5 bases). CDR1 SGHAT and CDR2 FQNNGV come from the germline V gene. The V end lost 4 bases, the J end lost 1 base, and 16 bases lay between the germline ends. The CDR3 runs to 16 residues. As DNA, the CDR3 is TGTGCCAGCAGCTCGCCTCGGGACGGCCTTAACTATGGCTACACCTTC. Its translation is CASSSPRDGLNYGYTF.

V usage is TRBV30 and J usage is TRBJ1-6; perhaps TRBD1 as D (6 bases). This CDR3 is built from 13 residues. Trimming took off 3 bases at V and 4 bases at J, with 7 bases between the two ends. CDR1 is GTSNPN, CDR2 SVGIG, per germline (reference sequence). For the CDR3, the DNA is TGTGCCTGGAGGGGACAATATAATTCACCCCTCCACTTT. Translating gives CAWRGQYNSPLHF.

The rearrangement uses TRBV27 and TRBJ1-4; perhaps TRBD1 as D (5 bases). There are 14 residues in the CDR3. V gave up 5 bases and J gave up 9 bases, with 16 bases separating them. Germline loops: CDR1 MNHEY, CDR2 SMNVEV (reference sequence). The CDR3 sequence: CASSPPPGTQKLFF. The CDR3 DNA reads as TGTGCCAGCAGTCCCCCCCCTGGGACCCAAAAACTGTTTTTT.

The chain is built from TRBV6-1 and TRBJ1-5; D not resolved. The CDR3 has 17 amino acids. Germline CDR1 reads MNHNS; CDR2 reads SASEGT. Trimming stripped 2 bases from V and 0 bases from J, with 14 bases between. CDR3 in DNA: TGTGCCAGCAGTGAAAGCAGCGGGCAGGATAGCAATCAGCCCCAGCATTTT. It specifies CASSESSGQDSNQPQHF.

The gene calls are TRBV15 and TRBJ2-3; no firm D call. From germline, CDR1 is LNHNV and CDR2 YYDKDF (reference sequence). The CDR3 sequence is 15 residues long. Between the trimmed V and J ends, which lost 0 bases and 1 base, there was a span of 8 bases. DNA for the CDR3: TGTGCCACCAGCAGAGATCACCGGGGCACAGATACGCAGTATTTT. This encodes CATSRDHRGTDTQYF.